This TCR beta chain appears in the sequencing data of a study of blood T cells in healthy people across ages. The V gene end was trimmed by 7 bases and the J gene end by 10 bases; junction bases not matched to a gene: 19. Looked up from germline, CDR1 is SQVTM and CDR2 is ANQGSEA. The CDR3 extends over 15 amino acids. Whole-study findings and limits: No conclusive comparison of naive versus antigen-experienced cells was possible with unsorted PBMCs. TCR beta diversity tracked closely with naive T cell percentage. The authors considered diversity estimates from one million T cells to be underestimates.

Sample-barcoded 5' priming and a J-beta primer mix drove a second PCR of about 7 to 11 cycles. Each sample provided no less than 3 million CDR3-containing paired-end reads. MiXCR was run by TCRdb on the 5' RACE reads, yielding one entry per CDR3 protein. The sample holds about 1.8 million distinct CDR3 sequences, less than 50% seen once. As to this clonotype: Its cognate antigen is unknown.

The sequencing sample was made of blood. V gene TRBV29-1 combines with J gene TRBJ1-2; the match to TRBD1 covers 9 bases. The TCR comes from a woman in her 40s in good health. CDR3 protein: CSATKVLGTGSDYTF. The CDR3 DNA reads TGCAGCGCCACGAAGGTCCTTGGGACAGGGAGTGACTACACCTTC. The whole variable domain, remainder taken from reference TRBV29-1 and TRBJ1-2, is SAVISQKPSRDICQRGTSLTIQCQVDSQVTMMFWYRQQPGQSLTLIATANQGSEATYESGFVIDKFPISRPNLTFSTLTVSNMSPEDSSIYLCSATKVLGTGSDYTFGSGTRLTVV.